Each of the 27 T cell receptor beta chains below was sequenced from the same sample in a study of blood T cell repertoires in COVID-19. Some clones are missing from TCRdb's copy, which holds only in-frame ones; the method was immunoSEQ multiplex PCR. This sample has 300,000 to 350,000 clones, with about nine tenths found just once. The sequenced material came from peripheral blood. Source of these receptors: a man aged 18 to 35 with active or convalescent COVID-19.

This chain joins TRBV18 and TRBJ1-4; TRBD1 matches 8 bases. There are 14 residues in the CDR3. The ends lost 3 bases at V and 8 bases at J; junction bases unmatched: 5. In germline, CDR1 is KGHSH, CDR2 LQKENI. The CDR3 is CASSPTGEGEKLFF. CDR3 coding DNA: TGTGCCAGCTCACCGACAGGGGAGGGCGAAAAACTGTTTTTT.

This sequence joins TRBV19 and TRBJ2-1, with 10 nucleotides matching TRBD2. CDR1 is LNHDA, CDR2 SQIVND, per germline (reference sequence). The V segment lost 1 base and the J segment 0 bases; nucleotides outside the gene matches: 6. The CDR3 sequence is 18 residues long. The CDR3 protein is CASSIGWTSGSSYNEQFF. CDR3 DNA: TGTGCCAGTAGTATAGGTTGGACTAGCGGTAGCTCCTACAATGAGCAGTTCTTC.

The chain links TRBV7-2 to TRBJ1-3; D call uncertain. The CDR3 length is 16 residues. Germline loops: CDR1 SGHTA, CDR2 FQGNSA. V was trimmed by 3 bases and J by 0 bases, leaving 12 bases between them. In DNA, the CDR3 is TGTGCCAGCAGCTTGTCCAGTACCCGCTCTGGAAACACCATATATTTT. Protein: CASSLSSTRSGNTIYF. The full variable domain, rest sourced from reference TRBV7-2 and TRBJ1-3, is GAGVSQSPSNKVTEKGKDVELRCDPISGHTALYWYRQSLGQGLEFLIYFQGNSAPDKSGLPSDRFSAERTGGSVSTLTIQRTQQEDSAVYLCASSLSSTRSGNTIYFGEGSWLTVV.

This sequence joins TRBV28 and TRBJ1-1, with D possibly being TRBD1 (6 bases). The germline V and J ends were trimmed by 4 bases and 11 bases, with 14 bases remaining between them. This CDR3 has 12 residues. Germline-derived CDR1 and CDR2 are MDHEN and SYDVKM. As DNA, the CDR3 is TGTGCCAGCAGTTCCACGGACAGTAGGGCTTTCTTT. Translating gives CASSSTDSRAFF.

The J gene is TRBJ2-7, the V gene TRBV28; a weak D match, TRBD2 (5 bases). Per the germline V gene, CDR1 is MDHEN and CDR2 is SYDVKM. The CDR3 loop spans 13 amino acids. Trimming removed 3 bases from V and 1 base from J, with 7 bases in between. The CDR3 DNA follows: TGTGCCAGCAGTTTCGGGGAATCCTACGAGCAGTACTTC. Its protein product is CASSFGESYEQYF.

This rearrangement joins TRBV4-3 to TRBJ1-2; 7 nucleotides line up with TRBD1. The V gene's germline CDR1 is LGHNA and CDR2 YSLEER. V shed 0 bases, J shed 8 bases, and the junction held 6 bases outside the gene matches. This CDR3 has 14 residues. DNA for the CDR3: TGCGCCAGCAGCCAAGAACAGGGGATTGGGGGCTACACCTTC. Its translation: CASSQEQGIGGYTF.

The chain employs TRBV7-8 and TRBJ2-5; D remains unclear. V gave up 3 bases and J gave up 5 bases, with 19 bases separating them. The CDR3 is 16 residues long. Germline V lookup: CDR1 SGHVS, CDR2 FQNEAQ. The CDR3 DNA reads as TGTGCCAGCAGCTTTGTTCTGCCCGGGTCATTGGAGACCCAGTACTTC. Translating gives CASSFVLPGSLETQYF.

This clone was counted a few times. The chain employs TRBV6-2 or TRBV6-3 and TRBJ2-6, with a possible D match to TRBD1 (6 bases). This CDR3 region has 16 residues. V lost 2 bases and J 9 bases, leaving 17 bases between the germline ends. Germline CDR1 MNHEY, CDR2 SVGEGT. The CDR3 DNA sequence: TGTGCCAGCAGTTACAGCCCAGGGGAGCGGATCAACGTCCTGACTTTC. It is translated as CASSYSPGERINVLTF.

This clone is a singleton in its sample. The V and J genes are TRBV29-1 and TRBJ2-2, with no clear D. V was trimmed by 1 base and J by 7 bases, leaving 7 bases between them. There are 12 residues in the CDR3. Germline V gene lookup returns CDR1 SQVTM and CDR2 ANQGSEA. The CDR3 is CSVEGSSGELFF. Here the CDR3 DNA reads TGCAGCGTTGAAGGTTCCAGCGGGGAGCTGTTTTTT.

This sequence joins TRBV11-2 and TRBJ2-5; D perhaps matches TRBD2 (6 bases). Looked up from germline, CDR1 is SGHAT and CDR2 is FQNNGV. Between the trimmed V and J ends, which lost 1 base and 7 bases, there was a span of 10 bases. This CDR3 has 13 amino acids. The CDR3 nucleotides are TGTGCCAGCAGCTTAGGAGGGCGGGGGACCCAGTACTTC. Encoded protein: CASSLGGRGTQYF.

The chain links TRBV19 to TRBJ2-3; possibly TRBD1 for D (6 bases). The germline CDR1 and CDR2 sequences are LNHDA and SQIVND (reference sequence). The CDR3 runs 15 residues. V dropped 1 base and J dropped 3 bases, with 11 bases sitting between them. This CDR3 reads CASSIGTVGTDTQYF. As DNA, the CDR3 is TGTGCCAGTAGTATAGGGACAGTAGGAACAGATACGCAGTATTTT.

This clone occurred once. This sequence joins TRBV28 and TRBJ1-2, with D unclear. CDR3 length equals 13 residues. Germline V CDR1 and CDR2: MDHEN, SYDVKM. Between the trimmed V and J ends, which lost 7 bases and 5 bases, there was a span of 14 bases. CDR3 sequence reads: CASTMGRPYGYTF. Here the CDR3 DNA reads TGTGCCAGCACTATGGGCAGGCCGTATGGCTACACCTTC.

This clone was detected many times. The rearrangement uses TRBV4-1 and TRBJ1-5; D might be TRBD1 (6 bases). The CDR3 covers 18 residues. V lost 1 base and J 0 bases, leaving 16 bases between the germline ends. Germline assignment: CDR1 MGHRA and CDR2 YSYEKL. The CDR3 is CASSQGEGGGDSNQPQHF. The DNA of the CDR3 is TGCGCCAGCAGCCAAGGAGAAGGGGGAGGGGATAGCAATCAGCCCCAGCATTTT.

This clone has more than one count but fewer than ten. The genes are TRBV7-3 and TRBJ2-1; the D gene is possibly TRBD1 (5 bases). CDR1 SGHTA and CDR2 FQGTGA come from the germline V gene. The CDR3 runs 13 residues. Trimming stripped 1 base from V and 10 bases from J, with 11 bases between. This CDR3 is CASSLIMGREQFF. In nucleotides, the CDR3 is TGTGCCAGCAGCTTAATAATGGGGCGGGAGCAGTTCTTC.

The genes are TRBV5-1 and TRBJ2-1; 8 bases match TRBD2. V was pared by 5 bases and J by 8 bases, with 6 bases of the junction left unmatched. The CDR3 has 13 amino acids. Germline V gives CDR1 SGHRS, CDR2 YFSETQ. The CDR3 DNA is TGCGCCAGCAGACTAGCGGTACATGATGAGCAGTTCTTC. Encoded protein: CASRLAVHDEQFF.

This clone has a single count. This rearrangement joins TRBV27 to TRBJ2-1, with TRBD2 identical over 10 bases. CDR1 and CDR2 from the germline V gene are MNHEY and SMNVEV (reference sequence). The CDR3 is 16 residues long. V trimming: 1 base; J trimming: 9 bases; junction bases outside the gene matches: 9. The CDR3 here is CASSLFGLAGVGEQFF. The CDR3 coding sequence is TGTGCCAGCAGTTTATTCGGTCTAGCGGGAGTGGGTGAGCAGTTCTTC.

This chain joins TRBV5-6 and TRBJ1-2; D may be TRBD1 (5 bases). Germline-derived CDR1 and CDR2 are SGHDT and YYEEEE. Trimming stripped 2 bases from V and 4 bases from J, with 12 bases between. This CDR3 is 14 amino acids long. The CDR3 is CASSFGGVGYGYTF. The CDR3 DNA follows: TGTGCCAGCAGCTTTGGAGGGGTGGGCTATGGCTACACCTTC.

The rearrangement links TRBV9 to TRBJ2-3, with D unclear. V was pared by 3 bases and J by 0 bases, with 11 bases between. CDR1 SGDLS and CDR2 YYNGEE come from the germline V gene. The CDR3 is 15 residues long. The CDR3 DNA sequence: TGTGCCAGCAGCGAACACCCCTCTAGCACAGATACGCAGTATTTT. Amino acid sequence: CASSEHPSSTDTQYF. Together with reference TRBV9 and TRBJ2-3, the CDR3 gives the full variable domain: DSGVTQTPKHLITATGQRVTLRCSPRSGDLSVYWYQQSLDQGLQFLIQYYNGEERAKGNILERFSAQQFPDLHSELNLSSLELGDSALYFCASSEHPSSTDTQYFGPGTRLTVL.

The chain employs TRBV27 and TRBJ2-2; 12 bases line up with TRBD2. The CDR3 length is 17 residues. The trim removed 3 bases at V and 7 bases at J, leaving 9 bases unmatched. Looked up from germline, CDR1 is MNHEY and CDR2 is SMNVEV (reference sequence). DNA of the CDR3: TGTGCCAGCAGTTTTTTTGCTAGCGGGGGGGCCGACGGGGAGCTGTTTTTT. This sequence encodes CASSFFASGGADGELFF.

CDR3 region: CSASGGGLPSSYEQYF. Written as DNA, the CDR3 is TGCAGTGCTAGTGGGGGAGGACTCCCGAGCTCCTACGAGCAGTACTTC. The rearrangement uses TRBV20-1 and TRBJ2-7; possible D gene TRBD2, 6 bases. The germline V and J ends were trimmed by 3 bases and 0 bases, with 18 bases remaining between them. This CDR3 has 16 amino acids. Germline CDR1 reads DFQATT; CDR2 reads SNEGSKA (reference sequence).

The chain links TRBV19 to TRBJ2-7; perhaps TRBD1 as D (6 bases). V shed 6 bases and J shed 5 bases, with 20 bases lying between them. CDR1 and CDR2 from the germline V gene are LNHDA and SQIVND (reference sequence). The length of the CDR3 is 15 residues. CDR3 protein: CASRNGQPPVHEQYF. The DNA for the CDR3 is TGTGCCAGTAGAAATGGACAGCCCCCGGTCCACGAGCAGTACTTC. The entire variable domain, with the rest obtained from reference TRBV19 and TRBJ2-7, is as follows: DGGITQSPKYLFRKEGQNVTLSCEQNLNHDAMYWYRQDPGQGLRLIYYSQIVNDFQKGDIAEGYSVSREKKESFPLTVTSAQKNPTAFYLCASRNGQPPVHEQYFGPGTRLTVT.

A word on this clone: Relative to the germline gene, one junction end is altered; a read error may explain this. The chain is built from TRBV6-1 and TRBJ2-5, with TRBD2 identical over 8 bases. Germline loops: CDR1 MNHNS, CDR2 SASEGT. This CDR3 contains 13 residues. The CDR3 nucleotides are TGTGCCAGCAGAGAAGCGGGAGAGGAGACCCAGTACTTC. Encoded protein: CASREAGEETQYF.

This chain connects TRBV25-1 to TRBJ2-3; 8 bases agree with TRBD2. Unmatched junction bases numbered 0, after V lost 4 bases and J lost 0 bases. The germline CDR1 and CDR2 sequences are MGHDK and SYGVNS. The CDR3 is made up of 14 amino acids. The CDR3 protein is CASSVAGSTDTQYF. Here the CDR3 DNA reads TGTGCCAGCAGTGTAGCGGGGAGCACAGATACGCAGTATTTT.

The rearrangement uses TRBV6-6 and TRBJ1-2, with 8 bases matching TRBD1. The CDR3 runs to 16 residues. The germline gives CDR1 MNHNY, CDR2 SVGAGI (reference sequence). Trimming cost V 2 bases and J 3 bases; bases outside gene matches: 8. The CDR3 bases are TGTGCCAGCAGTTACACGACAGGGGATGTGCACTATGGCTACACCTTC. The encoded protein is CASSYTTGDVHYGYTF.

The chain uses TRBV7-2 and TRBJ2-3; a possible D gene is TRBD2 (6 bases). Between the trimmed V and J ends, which lost 6 bases and 0 bases, there was a span of 10 bases. The CDR3 length is 14 residues. Per the germline V gene, CDR1 is SGHTA and CDR2 is FQGNSA. This chain's CDR3 is CASRSGLSTDTQYF. The CDR3 DNA reads as TGTGCCAGCAGAAGCGGGCTGAGCACAGATACGCAGTATTTT.

The chain combines TRBV10-1 with TRBJ2-1, with a tentative D call TRBD1 (6 bases). Germline loops: CDR1 WNHNN, CDR2 SYGVQD (reference sequence). V lost 5 bases to trimming and J lost 6 bases, with 17 bases between them. The CDR3 runs 15 residues. As DNA, the CDR3 is TGCGCCAGCAGTCTCCACCGGGACACCCCCAATGAGCAGTTCTTC. It specifies CASSLHRDTPNEQFF.

This clone was found a few times. The J gene is TRBJ2-3, the V gene TRBV2; tentatively, D is TRBD2 (6 bases). The germline V gene has CDR1 SNHLY and CDR2 FYNNEI. The CDR3 contains 13 residues. The V end was cut by 7 bases, the J end by 7 bases, with 15 bases between. CDR3 coding DNA: TGTGCCAGCATACGGCGGGGAGGCTATACGCAGTATTTT. The encoded protein is CASIRRGGYTQYF.